This T cell receptor (beta chain) comes out of a study of CD8+ T cells in alopecia areata listed by TCRdb under 2018. Regarding the study in general: Treated patients were enrolled in an open-label pilot trial of oral tofacitinib, 5 to 10 mg twice daily, for moderate-to-severe alopecia areata. In treated patients, disease severity was measured using the SALT score, which gives the percentage of scalp surface area affected. Scalp clonality was compared across normal scalp (n=4), patchy alopecia areata scalp (n=8), and alopecia totalis/universalis scalp (n=8). RNA was obtained with the PAXgene miRNA kit for fixed scalp, the miRNeasy kit for PBMCs, and the RNeasy kit for mouse skin. Scalp tissue and sorted CD4+ and CD8+ peripheral blood T cells from patchy and totalis/universalis alopecia areata patients and from healthy controls were covered by human TCRbeta sequencing. Tofacitinib was administered for 6 to 18 months, and 6 months of follow-up off drug were then conducted to assess delayed response and recurrence. Biopsies were taken from tofacitinib-treated patients at baseline and at 4 and 24 weeks of treatment, and a later scalp biopsy was taken in several of the tofacitinib-treated patients. The study used high-throughput TCRbeta sequencing to examine T cell clonal expansion in alopecia areata, in both the C3H/HeJ mouse model and human patients. Amplification of TCRbeta CDR3 regions was done by immunoSEQ multiplex PCR using 35 Vbeta forward primers and 13 Jbeta reverse primers.

This specimen's treatment or condition label, interpreted: oral pan-JAK inhibitor, 5-10 mg twice daily. Lesional scalp punch biopsies and peripheral blood were obtained from alopecia areata patients. PBMCs were separated by density centrifugation and stained for CD3, CD4 and CD8, after which CD4+ and CD8+ T cells were sorted on a FACSAria. What the work shows at the level of the full study, not this receptor alone: Because the treated cohort was small and included a single nonresponder, larger studies are needed to assess links between baseline CD8+ expansion and response. Scalp TCR repertoire analysis is complicated because resident alphabeta T cells in normal human skin are also sequenced, whereas mouse skin is dominated by gammadelta T cells. During tofacitinib treatment, many expanded lesional clones stuck around in both scalp and blood, and this persistence may partly explain why relapse happens after treatment is stopped. With tofacitinib, both scalp clonality and the number of expanded CD8+ clones among the top 100 scalp clones went down significantly. Higher clonality and more expanded CD8+ clones were observed in lesional scalp than in normal scalp, particularly in alopecia totalis/universalis, a finding suggestive of antigenic drive. Compared with mice, TCR sequences shared between patients were less clear, possibly partly because of HLA diversity across the patient population.

Turning to this clone: Its antigen remains unidentified. No qualities accompany the bases; no much larger clone lies one base away.

Libraries were built with the immunoSEQ multiplex PCR assay. RNA was extracted from all samples and reverse transcribed into cDNA as template for TCR sequencing. First-strand cDNA was synthesized using SuperScript III with a 2:1 mix of oligo-dT and random hexamers. A synthetic immune receptor repertoire was used to assess amplification bias, and residual bias was removed computationally. As for the original processing: Raw reads were preprocessed for error removal, and CDR3 was defined according to IMGT conventions as running from the conserved cysteine to phenylalanine. Clonality was computed as 1 minus the Shannon entropy, with the entropy normalized by log2 of the number of productive unique TCRs. Whether each scalp clone was CD4 or CD8 was inferred by checking scalp TCRbeta sequences against the CD4 and CD8 repertoires from sorted blood. TCRdb carries this immuneACCESS record with in-frame sequences only. Its versions omit some clonotypes, under half of them owing to an unresolved V gene in the studies checked, with the rest unexplained. V, J and clone size derive from that table, while D and trimming were established from the DNA sequence. The sample includes fewer than 250,000 clones, with about two fifths observed a single time. The ten top clones hold just under 0.5% of the sample.

The receptor's source is a human donor with alopecia areata. The sequenced sample was CD4+ T cells sorted from blood, obtained at approximately week 30, from a patient treated with tofacitinib.

The CDR3 loop reads CASSLLSSRSTDTQYF. In nucleotides, the sequence is TGCGCCAGCAGCTTGCTGTCTAGCAGGAGCACAGATACGCAGTATTTT. The chain uses TRBV5-1 and TRBJ2-3, and the D gene may be TRBD2, 5 bases matching. The CDR3 starts with the cysteine, ends with the phenylalanine, and has 16 residues. Only the CDR3 portion is preserved as DNA: 48 bases, with reading frame beginning at the first base. The germline V gene specifies SGHRS as CDR1 and YFSETQ as CDR2. V gives up 1 base and J gives up 0 bases, and the segment between their germline ends measures 12 bases. Joined to the reference TRBV5-1 and TRBJ2-3 proteins, this CDR3 gives the full variable domain: KAGVTQTPRYLIKTRGQQVTLSCSPISGHRSVSWYQQTPGQGLQFLFEYFSETQRNKGNFPGRFSGRQFSNSRSEMNVSTLELGDSALYLCASSLLSSRSTDTQYFGPGTRLTVL.